These T cell receptor beta chains were read from a single sample in a study of blood T cells in healthy people across ages. TCRdb recomputed calls from the 5' RACE reads with MiXCR, one row per CDR3 protein. The sample carries a few hundred thousand distinct CDR3 sequences, over 45% recorded once. Sequences were obtained from blood. The receptor source for this set is a man between 60 and 75 years old in good health. CDR3s include the opening cysteine and the closing phenylalanine or tryptophan. A D gene is named only where the DNA matches it firmly. Clone size appears in some rows only: once, few, many, or a class for an expanded clone.

>TRBD1|TRBJ2-1|TRBV11-3|-
CASSPGTGDNEQFF
TGTGCCAGCAGCCCAGGGACAGGTGACAATGAGCAGTTCTTC
>TRBD2|TRBJ2-5|TRBV14|-
CASSQDILAGQETQYF
TGTGCCAGCAGCCAAGATATACTAGCGGGACAAGAGACCCAGTACTTC
>TRBD1|TRBJ2-3|TRBV20-1|-
CSAPDRDRYTDTQYF
TGCAGTGCCCCCGACCGGGACAGGTACACAGATACGCAGTATTTT
>TRBD1|TRBJ1-4|TRBV2|-
CASSKDREKLFF
TGTGCCAGCAGCAAGGACAGGGAAAAACTGTTTTTT
>-|TRBJ1-4|TRBV11-2|-
CASSLAPTTNEKLFF
TGTGCCAGCAGCTTAGCACCGACAACTAATGAAAAACTGTTTTTT
>TRBD1|TRBJ1-2|TRBV12-3/TRBV12-4|-
CASRFGQGGNYGYTF
TGTGCCAGCAGGTTTGGACAGGGAGGGAACTATGGCTACACCTTC
>-|TRBJ2-3|TRBV28|-
CASSSPRSSTDTQYF
TGTGCCAGCAGTTCTCCCCGATCTAGCACAGATACGCAGTATTTT
>-|TRBJ1-2|TRBV11-2|-
CASSDLWGADGYTF
TGTGCCAGCAGCGATCTGTGGGGGGCTGACGGCTACACCTTC
>-|TRBJ2-7|TRBV5-1|many
CASSFLRGSYEQYF
TGCGCCAGCAGCTTCCTACGGGGGTCTTACGAGCAGTACTTC
>-|TRBJ2-7|TRBV15|-
CATSRDNYEQYF
TGTGCCACCAGCAGGGACAACTACGAGCAGTACTTC
>-|TRBJ2-3|TRBV12-3/TRBV12-4|-
CASSSQGRTDAQYF
TGTGCCAGCAGTTCGCAGGGTCGAACAGATGCGCAGTATTTT
>-|TRBJ1-2|TRBV3-1|-
CASSRGAMSYGYTF
TGTGCCAGCAGCCGCGGGGCCATGTCCTATGGCTACACCTTC
>TRBD1|TRBJ2-7|TRBV5-1|many
CASSAQGAYEQYF
TGCGCCAGCAGCGCACAGGGGGCCTACGAGCAGTACTTC
>-|TRBJ2-1|TRBV28|-
CASSQLVRVLGEQFF
TGTGCCAGCAGCCAACTAGTCAGGGTCCTCGGTGAGCAGTTCTTC
>TRBD1|TRBJ2-3|TRBV27|-
CASTQSGTGSIDTQYF
TGTGCCAGCACCCAATCCGGGACAGGGTCCATAGATACGCAGTATTTT
>-|TRBJ1-4|TRBV15|-
CATSRGRVNEKLFF
TGTGCCACCAGCAGGGGCAGAGTCAATGAAAAACTGTTTTTT
>-|TRBJ1-3|TRBV7-9|-
CASSQSAVSGNTIYF
TGTGCCAGCAGCCAGTCCGCGGTCTCTGGAAACACCATATATTTT
>-|TRBJ1-5|TRBV5-8|-
CASSSPWGSSNNQPQHF
TGTGCCAGCAGCTCCCCCTGGGGCAGTTCTAACAATCAGCCCCAGCATTTT
>-|TRBJ2-1|TRBV18|few
CASSPGSAYNEQFF
TGTGCCAGCTCACCAGGGAGCGCGTACAATGAGCAGTTCTTC
>TRBD2|TRBJ2-1|TRBV7-2|many
CASSHAGGPSYNEQFF
TGTGCCAGCAGCCATGCGGGAGGGCCATCCTACAATGAGCAGTTCTTC
>-|TRBJ2-6|TRBV6-2/TRBV6-3|-
CASSYGGYSGANVLTF
TGTGCCAGCAGTTACGGAGGGTACTCTGGGGCCAACGTCCTGACTTTC
>-|TRBJ2-6|TRBV28|few
CASRQGGEGANVLTF
TGTGCCAGCAGACAGGGGGGGGAGGGGGCCAACGTCCTGACTTTC
>TRBD2|TRBJ2-7|TRBV10-3|-
CAISEGRLAGSSYNEQYF
TGTGCCATCAGTGAAGGCAGACTAGCGGGGTCCTCCTACAATGAGCAGTACTTC
>-|TRBJ2-1|TRBV6-6|-
CASKRVDNEQFF
TGTGCCAGCAAAAGGGTAGACAATGAGCAGTTCTTC
>-|TRBJ2-6|TRBV7-8|few
CASSLATGMSSGANVLTF
TGTGCCAGCAGCTTAGCGACCGGGATGAGCTCTGGGGCCAACGTCCTGACTTTC
>TRBD2|TRBJ2-3|TRBV6-6|-
CASSYITGGTDTQYF
TGTGCCAGCAGTTACATAACGGGGGGGACAGATACGCAGTATTTT
>TRBD1|TRBJ1-2|TRBV29-1|-
CSVVGGNGYTF
TGCAGCGTTGTAGGGGGCAATGGCTACACCTTC
>-|TRBJ2-3|TRBV15|once
CATSRRAVATDMQYF
TGTGCCACCAGCAGAAGGGCGGTGGCGACAGATATGCAGTATTTT
>TRBD1|TRBJ2-7|TRBV7-2|-
CASSFGTGISSYNEQYF
TGTGCCAGCAGCTTCGGGACAGGGATAAGCTCCTACAATGAGCAGTACTTC
>TRBD2|TRBJ2-7|TRBV7-2|-
CASSLAGRGTIYEQYF
TGTGCCAGCAGCTTAGCAGGCCGCGGGACTATCTACGAGCAGTACTTC
>-|TRBJ2-1|TRBV12-3/TRBV12-4|-
CASSRAGSRYNEQFF
TGTGCCAGCAGCCGGGCGGGGTCACGGTACAATGAGCAGTTCTTC
>-|TRBJ1-1|TRBV14|-
CASSQQANTEAFF
TGTGCCAGCAGCCAACAGGCCAACACTGAAGCTTTCTTT
>-|TRBJ1-4|TRBV29-1|-
CSPRGRGDNEKLFF
TGCAGCCCCCGCGGGAGGGGGGATAATGAAAAACTGTTTTTT
>-|TRBJ2-5|TRBV7-2|-
CASSLDNRGGTQYF
TGTGCCAGCAGCTTAGACAACAGGGGGGGGACCCAGTACTTC
>-|TRBJ1-2|TRBV28|-
CASTQGTAYGYTF
TGTGCCAGCACCCAGGGGACGGCCTATGGCTACACCTTC
>TRBD1|TRBJ2-7|TRBV6-2/TRBV6-3|-
CASRPGQSSYEQYF
TGTGCCAGCAGGCCGGGACAGTCGAGCTACGAGCAGTACTTC
>-|TRBJ2-5|TRBV4-2|many
CASSQGPVATQYF
TGTGCCAGCAGCCAAGGTCCCGTGGCGACCCAGTACTTC
>TRBD1|TRBJ2-7|TRBV28|-
CASRRTGGGYEQYF
TGTGCCAGCAGGAGGACAGGGGGCGGGTACGAGCAGTACTTC
>-|TRBJ2-3|TRBV29-1|-
CSVVLTGDTQYF
TGCAGCGTCGTGCTTACGGGGGATACGCAGTATTTT
>TRBD1|TRBJ2-6|TRBV27|-
CASSPRGTAGANVLTF
TGTGCCAGCAGTCCCCGAGGGACAGCTGGGGCCAACGTCCTGACTTTC
>TRBD1|TRBJ2-7|TRBV6-6|-
CASSYSTGLGEQYF
TGTGCCAGCAGTTACTCGACAGGGCTTGGCGAGCAGTACTTC
>-|TRBJ2-5|TRBV7-2|few
CASSLAYGERTQYF
TGTGCCAGCAGCTTAGCTTACGGGGAGAGGACCCAGTACTTC
>-|TRBJ2-7|TRBV29-1|many
CSVEGLGRDEQYF
TGCAGCGTTGAAGGATTAGGGAGAGACGAGCAGTACTTC
>TRBD1|TRBJ2-7|TRBV7-2|-
CASSPSPDRGYEQYF
TGTGCCAGCAGCCCTAGCCCGGACAGGGGATACGAGCAGTACTTC